This paragraph reports one T cell receptor beta chain. The antigen is undetermined. This sample is drawn from a study of monozygotic twins with inflammatory bowel disease. Notes on the study in general: The existence of one strong signal or clonotype linked to IBD lacked support. TCRbeta diversity (inverse Simpson) was lower in IBD patients than in healthy co-twins.

After skipping T cell sorting, the authors isolated total RNA from whole blood. Making cDNA involved eight separate reactions per sample. TCRdb re-called the 5' RACE reads; one entry per CDR3 protein, DNA not given. This table holds around 230,000 distinct CDR3 sequences. The CDR3 length is 12 residues. Germline assignment: CDR1 MNHNS and CDR2 SASEGT. This TCR was recovered from a human donor with ulcerative colitis or Crohn's disease, or a healthy co-twin of an affected twin (not recorded which). Material: blood. The chain uses TRBV6-1 and TRBJ2-1; TCRdb calls TRBD1, which cannot be checked without DNA. CDR3 residues: CASSEALDRRRF.